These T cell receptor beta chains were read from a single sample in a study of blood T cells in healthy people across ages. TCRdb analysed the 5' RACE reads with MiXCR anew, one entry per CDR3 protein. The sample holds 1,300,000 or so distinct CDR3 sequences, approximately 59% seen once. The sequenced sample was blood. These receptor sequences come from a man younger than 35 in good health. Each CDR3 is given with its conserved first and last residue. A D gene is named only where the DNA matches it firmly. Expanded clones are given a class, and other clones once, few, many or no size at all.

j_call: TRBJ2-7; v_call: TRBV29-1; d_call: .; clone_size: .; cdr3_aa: CSVGGETYEQYF; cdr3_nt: TGCAGCGTAGGGGGGGAGACTTACGAGCAGTACTTC
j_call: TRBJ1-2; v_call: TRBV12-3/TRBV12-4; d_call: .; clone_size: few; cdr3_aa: CASSLSGSGYTF; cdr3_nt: TGTGCCAGCAGTTTATCGGGGTCTGGCTACACCTTC
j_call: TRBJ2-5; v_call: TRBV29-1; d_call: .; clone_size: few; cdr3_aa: CSVSLNLEQYF; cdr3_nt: TGCAGCGTTTCCCTCAATCTAGAGCAGTACTTC
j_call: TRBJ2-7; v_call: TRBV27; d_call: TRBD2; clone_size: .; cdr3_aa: CASSSEHGGRGDYEQYF; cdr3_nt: TGTGCCAGCAGTTCCGAACACGGCGGGAGGGGGGACTACGAGCAGTACTTC
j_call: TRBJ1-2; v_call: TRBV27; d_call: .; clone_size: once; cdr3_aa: CASSLRDSRIGGYTF; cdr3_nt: TGTGCCAGCAGCCTACGGGACTCGAGAATAGGAGGCTACACCTTC
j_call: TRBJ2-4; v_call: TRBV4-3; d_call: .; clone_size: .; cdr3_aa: CASSQDGLTKNIQYF; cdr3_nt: TGCGCCAGCAGCCAAGATGGGTTGACCAAAAACATTCAGTACTTC
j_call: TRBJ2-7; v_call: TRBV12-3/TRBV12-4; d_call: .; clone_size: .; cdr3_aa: CASSLDAGILSRGKYF; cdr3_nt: TGTGCCAGCAGTTTAGATGCGGGGATTCTAAGCCGAGGAAAGTACTTC
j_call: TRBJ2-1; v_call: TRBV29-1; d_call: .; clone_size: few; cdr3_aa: CSVEGNSRAYRNNEQFF; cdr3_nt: TGCAGCGTTGAAGGTAATTCCCGGGCCTATAGAAACAATGAGCAGTTCTTC
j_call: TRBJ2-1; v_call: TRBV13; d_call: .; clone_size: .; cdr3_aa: CASSYRTPGPSRNNEQFF; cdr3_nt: TGTGCCAGCAGCTACCGAACTCCGGGACCCTCCCGTAACAATGAGCAGTTCTTC
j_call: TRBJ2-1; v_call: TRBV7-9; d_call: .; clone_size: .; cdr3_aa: CAVVAGNEQFF; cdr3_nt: TGTGCGGTGGTAGCCGGCAATGAGCAGTTCTTC
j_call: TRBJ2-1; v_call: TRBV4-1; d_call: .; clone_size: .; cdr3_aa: CASSQDNINEQFF; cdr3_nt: TGCGCCAGCAGCCAAGATAACATCAATGAGCAGTTCTTC
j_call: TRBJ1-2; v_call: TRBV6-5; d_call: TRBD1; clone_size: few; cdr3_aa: CASTKKGQGASGYTF; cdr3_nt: TGTGCCAGCACCAAGAAGGGACAGGGGGCCTCTGGCTACACCTTC
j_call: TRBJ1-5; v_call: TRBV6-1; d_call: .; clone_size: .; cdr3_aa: CASRVGPLQHF; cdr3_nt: TGTGCCAGCCGAGTAGGCCCACTCCAGCATTTT
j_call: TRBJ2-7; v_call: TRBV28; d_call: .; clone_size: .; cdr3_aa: CASSLRDAAYEQYF; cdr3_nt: TGTGCCAGCAGTTTAAGGGATGCGGCCTACGAGCAGTACTTC
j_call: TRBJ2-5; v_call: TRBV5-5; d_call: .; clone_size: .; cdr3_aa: CASSYHSGWPQETQYF; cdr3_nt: TGTGCCAGCAGCTACCACAGCGGGTGGCCCCAAGAGACCCAGTACTTC
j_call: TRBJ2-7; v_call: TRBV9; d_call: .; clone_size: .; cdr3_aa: CASSAGSNKYEQYF; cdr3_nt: TGTGCCAGCAGCGCCGGGAGCAACAAATACGAGCAGTACTTC
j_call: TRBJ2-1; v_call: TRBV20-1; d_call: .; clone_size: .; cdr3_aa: CSASLRESSYNEQFF; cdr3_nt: TGCAGTGCTTCCTTACGGGAGAGCTCCTACAATGAGCAGTTCTTC
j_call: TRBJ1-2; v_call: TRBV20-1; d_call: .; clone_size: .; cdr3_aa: CSASLGGTNYGYTF; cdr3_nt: TGCAGTGCTAGTCTCGGGGGAACTAACTATGGCTACACCTTC
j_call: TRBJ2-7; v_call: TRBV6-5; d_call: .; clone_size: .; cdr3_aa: CASSYSSGSRPLLYEQYF; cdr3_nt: TGTGCCAGCAGTTACTCGTCAGGTTCCAGACCTCTGCTCTACGAGCAGTACTTC
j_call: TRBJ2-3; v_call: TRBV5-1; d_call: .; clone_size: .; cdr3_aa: CASRSDSADTQYF; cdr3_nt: TGCGCCAGCCGCTCAGACAGTGCAGATACGCAGTATTTT
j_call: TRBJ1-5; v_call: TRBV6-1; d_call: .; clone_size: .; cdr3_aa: CASSEVDTFNQPQHF; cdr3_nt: TGTGCCAGCAGTGAAGTTGACACCTTCAATCAGCCCCAGCATTTT
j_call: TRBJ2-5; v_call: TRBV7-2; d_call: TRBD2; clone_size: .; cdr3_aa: CASSPNRAGGETQYF; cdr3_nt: TGTGCCAGCAGCCCCAACAGGGCGGGAGGAGAGACCCAGTACTTC
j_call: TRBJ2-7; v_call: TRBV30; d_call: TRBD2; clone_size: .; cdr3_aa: CAWSIAGGSEQYF; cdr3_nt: TGTGCCTGGAGTATAGCGGGAGGTTCCGAGCAGTACTTC
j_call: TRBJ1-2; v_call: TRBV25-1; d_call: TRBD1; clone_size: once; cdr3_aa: CASSGRGQGSVCGYTF; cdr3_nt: TGTGCCAGCAGTGGACGAGGACAGGGATCGGTCTGTGGCTACACCTTC
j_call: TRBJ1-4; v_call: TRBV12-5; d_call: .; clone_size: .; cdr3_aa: CASARNSGSRVEKLFF; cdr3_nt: TGTGCTAGTGCCAGAAACTCGGGGTCTAGGGTGGAAAAACTGTTTTTT
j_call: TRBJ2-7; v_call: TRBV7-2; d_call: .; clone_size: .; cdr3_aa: CASSRAQPYEQYF; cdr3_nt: TGTGCCAGCAGCCGGGCCCAACCCTACGAGCAGTACTTC
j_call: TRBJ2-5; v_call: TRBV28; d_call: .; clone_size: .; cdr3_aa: CASSLDWGRGRETQYF; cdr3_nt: TGTGCCAGCAGTTTAGATTGGGGCAGAGGGCGAGAGACCCAGTACTTC
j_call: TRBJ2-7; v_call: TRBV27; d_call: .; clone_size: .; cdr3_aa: CASSLSGDPNHYEQYF; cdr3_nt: TGTGCCAGCAGTTTGTCCGGGGACCCAAACCACTACGAGCAGTACTTC
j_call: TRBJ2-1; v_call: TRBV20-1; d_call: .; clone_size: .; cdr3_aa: CSARDFQSRNEQFF; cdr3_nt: TGCAGTGCTAGAGATTTTCAGAGTCGCAATGAGCAGTTCTTC
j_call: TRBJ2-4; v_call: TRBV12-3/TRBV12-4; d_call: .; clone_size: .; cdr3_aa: CASSTRWGDKNIQYF; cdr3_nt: TGTGCCAGCAGTACACGATGGGGGGACAAAAACATTCAGTACTTC
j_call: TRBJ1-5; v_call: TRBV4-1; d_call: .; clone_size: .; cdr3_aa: CASSQVGETPQHF; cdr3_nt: TGCGCCAGCAGCCAAGTTGGGGAAACCCCCCAGCATTTT
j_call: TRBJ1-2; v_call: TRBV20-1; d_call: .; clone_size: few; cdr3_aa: CSAREGYGYTF; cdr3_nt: TGCAGTGCTAGAGAGGGCTATGGCTACACCTTC